Listed here are 13 T cell receptor beta chains from one sample, sequenced in a study of T cell responses to AZD1222 COVID-19 vaccine. Method: immunoSEQ multiplex PCR; TCRdb's copy keeps in-frame clones and lacks some. The data hold around 200,000 clones, with 94% observed a single time. The sequenced sample was peripheral blood, obtained 28 days after the second AZD1222 dose. These receptors all stem from an adult who received the AZD1222 COVID-19 vaccine.

V usage is TRBV11-3 and J usage is TRBJ1-1, with D uncertain. Germline assignment: CDR1 SGHNT and CDR2 YENEEA. V was shortened by 5 bases and J by 10 bases, with 17 bases between the two germline ends. This CDR3 comprises 13 residues. This CDR3 reads CASSPGPRLTAFF. DNA for the CDR3: TGTGCCAGCAGCCCGGGTCCCCGCTTGACAGCTTTCTTT.

The chain joins TRBV6-5 to TRBJ1-1; TRBD1 matches at 11 bases. This CDR3 spans 13 amino acids. Germline CDR1 reads MNHEY; CDR2 reads SVGAGI. Trimming at V came to 9 bases and at J to 1 base, leaving 1 base not matched to a gene. The CDR3 DNA reads as TGTGCCAGTGGGACAGGGGGGAACACTGAAGCTTTCTTT. As protein: CASGTGGNTEAFF.

A single count supports this clone. V usage is TRBV28 and J usage is TRBJ2-1, with D possibly being TRBD1 (5 bases). This CDR3 has 14 amino acids. Germline CDR1 MDHEN, CDR2 SYDVKM. Trimming removed 6 bases at V and 12 bases at J, with 21 bases between. This CDR3 reads CASSRGHPSHGQFF. DNA of the CDR3: TGTGCCAGCAGCAGAGGACACCCTTCGCACGGGCAGTTCTTC.

The J gene is TRBJ1-2, the V gene TRBV7-2; TRBD1 aligns across 8 bases. Losses at the gene ends were 7 bases for V and 1 base for J; bases not matched to a gene: 8. The CDR3 contains 15 residues. CDR1 SGHTA and CDR2 FQGNSA come from the germline V gene. The CDR3 DNA follows: TGTGCCAGCACCCTAGGGGACAGGCATAACTATGGCTACACCTTC. This encodes CASTLGDRHNYGYTF.

This clone was detected only once. The chain couples TRBV6-6 to TRBJ1-2; D is uncertain. Germline-derived CDR1 and CDR2 are MNHNY and SVGAGI (reference sequence). This CDR3 has 11 amino acids. V lost 11 bases, J lost 5 bases, and 12 bases lay in between. The CDR3 sequence is CAGSTVYGYTF. CDR3 bases: TGTGCCGGGTCGACGGTTTATGGCTACACCTTC.

CDR3 coding DNA: TGTGCCAGCAGCGATAGGGGTGATGAGCAGTTCTTC. This encodes CASSDRGDEQFF. The rearrangement joins TRBV9 to TRBJ2-1; a possible D gene is TRBD1 (5 bases). The V and J ends lost 3 bases and 8 bases respectively, with 9 bases between them. CDR1 and CDR2 (germline): SGDLS, YYNGEE. The CDR3 covers 12 residues.

The chain is built from TRBV19 and TRBJ2-7; no definite D call. Germline V gives CDR1 LNHDA, CDR2 SQIVND (reference sequence). V was trimmed by 4 bases and J by 4 bases, leaving 14 bases between them. The CDR3 is made up of 14 amino acids. CDR3 loop: CASSRTAVVYEQYF. CDR3 coding DNA: TGTGCCAGTAGTAGGACGGCGGTGGTTTACGAGCAGTACTTC.

The chain has TRBV9 and TRBJ2-7; D not certain. The V gene lost 2 bases and the J gene lost 0 bases, with 9 bases spanning the gap. Germline V gene data show CDR1 as SGDLS and CDR2 as YYNGEE. The CDR3 runs 14 residues. CDR3 nucleotides: TGTGCCAGCAGCGTCGGCAGTACCTCCTACGAGCAGTACTTC. The encoded protein is CASSVGSTSYEQYF.

V gene TRBV7-9 combines with J gene TRBJ2-3; D is possibly TRBD1 or TRBD2 (6 bases each). Germline loops: CDR1 SEHNR, CDR2 FQNEAQ (reference sequence). The CDR3 consists of 16 residues. Trimming stripped 1 base from V and 4 bases from J, with 15 bases between. The chain's CDR3 is CASSLVLSGAADTQYF. The CDR3 region has the DNA TGTGCCAGCAGCTTAGTACTATCGGGGGCCGCAGATACGCAGTATTTT.

CDR3 amino acids: CASSFAGEIAKNIQYF. CDR3 sequence (DNA): TGTGCCAGCAGTTTCGCGGGCGAAATAGCCAAAAACATTCAGTACTTC. The chain is built from TRBV28 and TRBJ2-4, with D perhaps TRBD2 (5 bases). Germline CDR1 reads MDHEN; CDR2 reads SYDVKM. Trimming took off 3 bases at V and 0 bases at J, with 12 bases between the two ends. The CDR3 is 16 residues long.

There are a few counts of this clone. The V gene is TRBV6-1, the J gene TRBJ2-2, with 7 bases that match TRBD2. In germline, CDR1 is MNHNS, CDR2 SASEGT. With 3 bases clipped from V and 6 bases from J, the junction kept 7 bases outside the gene matches. This CDR3 contains 15 residues. The CDR3 DNA sequence: TGTGCCAGCAGTGATGGCACTAGCGATGCCGGGGAGCTGTTTTTT. This codes for CASSDGTSDAGELFF.

The chain carries TRBV29-1 and TRBJ2-1; D possibly matches TRBD1 or TRBD2 (5 bases each). The CDR3 loop spans 13 amino acids. Germline loops: CDR1 SQVTM, CDR2 ANQGSEA. Trimming took 5 bases from V and 8 from J, leaving 16 bases between them. The CDR3 coding sequence is TGCAGCGTTACGAGGCTAGGGGACGATGAGCAGTTCTTC. The encoded protein is CSVTRLGDDEQFF.

This chain joins TRBV10-3 and TRBJ2-5, with 8 nucleotides matching TRBD2. CDR3 length: 16 amino acids. J lost 4 bases, V lost 4 bases, and 11 bases had no gene match. Germline assignment: CDR1 ENHRY and CDR2 SYGVKD. This CDR3 reads CAISVAPAGDGETQYF. CDR3 nucleotide sequence: TGTGCCATCAGTGTGGCCCCAGCGGGGGATGGAGAGACCCAGTACTTC.